This is a list of T cell receptor beta chains from one sample in a study of control samples from healthy donors and cancer patients. Libraries were prepared by immunoSEQ multiplex PCR; TCRdb keeps only in-frame clonotypes and omits some of them. The table has about 86,000 clones, around nine tenths seen once. The sequenced material came from PBMCs. These receptors were taken from a woman aged 45-65 years with colorectal cancer. Each CDR3 is given with its conserved first and last residue. Fields, in order: CDR3 length, J gene, V gene, D gene, CDR3 protein, CDR3 DNA. The D gene is left open where the match is weak.

14 | TRBJ1-4 | TRBV30 | . | CAWSGGQPNEKLFF | TGTGCCTGGAGTGGAGGGCAGCCTAATGAAAAACTGTTTTTT
13 | TRBJ1-2 | TRBV30 | . | CAWSSGDNYGYTF | TGTGCCTGGAGTTCTGGGGATAACTATGGCTACACCTTC
14 | TRBJ1-1 | TRBV2 | . | CASREGTGNTEAFF | TGTGCCAGCAGGGAGGGGACGGGGAACACTGAAGCTTTCTTT
18 | TRBJ2-1 | TRBV9 | TRBD2 | CASSPESGGGGRYNEQFF | TGTGCCAGCAGCCCCGAGTCTGGCGGGGGGGGACGCTACAATGAGCAGTTCTTC
15 | TRBJ2-2 | TRBV2 | TRBD1 | CASRGNRGRSGELFF | TGTGCCAGCAGGGGAAATAGGGGGCGGTCCGGGGAGCTGTTTTTT
17 | TRBJ2-1 | TRBV2 | . | CASNGAGRGSSYNEQFF | TGTGCCAGCAACGGAGCAGGCAGGGGAAGCTCCTACAATGAGCAGTTCTTC
14 | TRBJ1-1 | TRBV15 | . | CATSREAFRTEAFF | TGTGCCACCAGCAGAGAGGCTTTTAGGACTGAAGCTTTCTTT
14 | TRBJ1-5 | TRBV5-6 | . | CASSSGQGNQPQHF | TGTGCCAGCAGCTCGGGACAAGGCAATCAGCCCCAGCATTTT
14 | TRBJ1-4 | TRBV6-5 | TRBD1 | CASSYSRGQEKLFF | TGTGCCAGCAGTTACTCGAGGGGGCAAGAAAAACTGTTTTTT
15 | TRBJ1-5 | TRBV28 | . | CASRKQDYSNQPQHF | TGTGCCAGCAGAAAACAGGACTATAGCAATCAGCCCCAGCATTTT
14 | TRBJ1-6 | TRBV2 | . | CASSGTSPNSPLHF | TGTGCCAGCAGCGGGACTTCCCCAAATTCACCCCTCCACTTT